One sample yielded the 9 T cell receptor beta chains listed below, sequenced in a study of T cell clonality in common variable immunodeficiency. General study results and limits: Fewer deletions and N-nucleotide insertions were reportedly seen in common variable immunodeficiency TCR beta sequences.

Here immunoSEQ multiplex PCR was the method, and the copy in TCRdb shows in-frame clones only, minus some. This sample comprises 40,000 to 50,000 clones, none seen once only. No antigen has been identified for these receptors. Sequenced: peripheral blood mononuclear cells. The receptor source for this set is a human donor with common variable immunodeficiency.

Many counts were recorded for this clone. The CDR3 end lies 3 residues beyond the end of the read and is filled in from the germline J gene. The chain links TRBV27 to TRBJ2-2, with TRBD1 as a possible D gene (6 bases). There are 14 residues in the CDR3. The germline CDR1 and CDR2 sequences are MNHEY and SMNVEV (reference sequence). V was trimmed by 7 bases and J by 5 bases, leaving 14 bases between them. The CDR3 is CASTPGDLTGELFF. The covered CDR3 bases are TGTGCCAGCACCCCAGGGGACCTGACCGGGGAG.

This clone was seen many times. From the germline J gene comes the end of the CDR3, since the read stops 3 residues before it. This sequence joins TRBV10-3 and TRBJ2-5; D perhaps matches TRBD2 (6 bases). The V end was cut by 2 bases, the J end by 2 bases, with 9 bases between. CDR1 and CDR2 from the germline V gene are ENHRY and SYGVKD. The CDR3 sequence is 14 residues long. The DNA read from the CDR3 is TGTGCCATCAGTGAGGGACTATCTCAAGAGACC. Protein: CAISEGLSQET. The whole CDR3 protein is CAISEGLSQETQYF.

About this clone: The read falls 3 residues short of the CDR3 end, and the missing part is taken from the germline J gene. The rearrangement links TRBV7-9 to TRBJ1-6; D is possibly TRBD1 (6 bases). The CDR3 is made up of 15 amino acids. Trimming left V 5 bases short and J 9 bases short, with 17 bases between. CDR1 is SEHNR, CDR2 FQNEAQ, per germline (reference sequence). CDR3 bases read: TGTGCCAGCAGCCCCCTGAGGGGGGGCACTTCACCC. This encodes CASSPLRGGTSP. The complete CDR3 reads CASSPLRGGTSPLHF.

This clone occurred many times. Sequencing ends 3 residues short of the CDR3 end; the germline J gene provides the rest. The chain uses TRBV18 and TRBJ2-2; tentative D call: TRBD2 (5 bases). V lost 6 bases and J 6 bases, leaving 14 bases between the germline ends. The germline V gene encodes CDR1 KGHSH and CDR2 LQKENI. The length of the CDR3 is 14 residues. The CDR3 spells CASSLGGFPGELFF. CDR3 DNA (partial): TGTGCCAGCTCCCTCGGCGGGTTTCCCGGGGAG.

CDR3 sequence reads: CASSTLGPPTANYGYTF. The covered CDR3 bases are TGTGCCAGTAGTACCCTGGGCCCGCCAACAGCTAACTATGGC. The chain links TRBV19 to TRBJ1-2; D is uncertain. The CDR3 is cut off 3 residues early in the read; its end comes from the germline J gene. The CDR3 is made up of 17 amino acids. Germline lookup yields CDR1 LNHDA and CDR2 SQIVND (reference sequence). V was pared by 4 bases and J by 0 bases, with 18 bases between.

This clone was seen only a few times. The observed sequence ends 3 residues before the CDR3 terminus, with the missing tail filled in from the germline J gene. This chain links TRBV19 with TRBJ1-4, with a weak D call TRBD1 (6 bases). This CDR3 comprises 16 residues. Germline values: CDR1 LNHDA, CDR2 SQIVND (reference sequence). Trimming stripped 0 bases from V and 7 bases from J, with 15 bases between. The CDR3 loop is CASSIEDGTYFEKLFF. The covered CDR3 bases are TGTGCCAGTAGTATAGAGGATGGGACATACTTTGAAAAA.

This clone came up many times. CDR3 DNA (partial): TGTGCCTGGAGTGTGGTAGCGGGAGTAGGGACC. Amino acids: CAWSVVAGVGT. Given in full, the CDR3 is CAWSVVAGVGTQYF. The chain recombines TRBV30 with TRBJ2-5; 9 bases match TRBD2. The read finishes 3 residues shy of the CDR3 end, and the germline J gene is used to complete it. Germline V gene sequence: CDR1 GTSNPN, CDR2 SVGIG (reference sequence). The CDR3 covers 14 residues. Germline trimming cut 0 bases from V and 7 bases from J; bases unmatched to any gene: 6.

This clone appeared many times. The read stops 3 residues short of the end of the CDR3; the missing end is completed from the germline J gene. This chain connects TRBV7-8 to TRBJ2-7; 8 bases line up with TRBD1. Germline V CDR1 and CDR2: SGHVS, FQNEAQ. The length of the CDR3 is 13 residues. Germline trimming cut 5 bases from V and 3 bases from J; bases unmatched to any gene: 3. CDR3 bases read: TGTGCCAGCAGCATCGACAGGGGCTACGAG. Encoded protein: CASSIDRGYE. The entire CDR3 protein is CASSIDRGYEQYF.

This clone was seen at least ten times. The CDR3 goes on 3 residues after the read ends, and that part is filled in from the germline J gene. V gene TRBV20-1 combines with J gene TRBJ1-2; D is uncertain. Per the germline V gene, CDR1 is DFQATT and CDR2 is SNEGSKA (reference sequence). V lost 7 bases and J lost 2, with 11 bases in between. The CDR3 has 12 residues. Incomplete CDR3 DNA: TGCAGTGGACTATCACAAAACTATGGC. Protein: CSGLSQNYG. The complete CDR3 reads CSGLSQNYGYTF.